The 27 T cell receptor beta chains presented below share a single source sample, sequenced in a study of CD8 T cells in ankylosing spondylitis. Study findings and constraints: Characteristic of ankylosing spondylitis blood, it appeared, was a TCR beta motif comprising several highly homologous variants.

TCRdb re-derived calls from the 5' RACE reads in MiXCR, one entry per CDR3 protein. The sample lists around 440,000 distinct CDR3 sequences; 15% to 20% were seen once. No antigen is known for these receptors. The sample taken for sequencing was blood, either unsorted or a sorted T cell fraction (not recorded which). These receptor sequences come from a male donor with ankylosing spondylitis.

This clonotype occurred a few times. V is TRBV28 and J is TRBJ2-7, with D uncertain. The V end lost 8 bases, the J end lost 2 bases, and 16 bases lay between the germline ends. Germline CDR1 reads MDHEN; CDR2 reads SYDVKM. The CDR3 length is 14 residues. CDR3 in amino acids: CASLGLGSTYEQYF. The CDR3 nucleotides are TGTGCCAGCCTCGGATTGGGTAGCACCTACGAGCAGTACTTC.

Only a few counts were recorded for this clonotype. This chain links TRBV20-1 with TRBJ2-7; no clear D. The CDR3 is made up of 12 amino acids. Germline V gives CDR1 DFQATT, CDR2 SNEGSKA (reference sequence). V was clipped by 6 bases and J by 2 bases, with 11 bases between them. The CDR3 loop is CSAPGRTYEQYF. CDR3 coding DNA: TGCAGTGCCCCCGGCCGGACCTACGAGCAGTACTTC.

This clonotype was recorded a few times. This sequence joins TRBV4-2 and TRBJ2-2; 10 bases are a match to TRBD2. Per germline, CDR1 LGHNA and CDR2 YNFKEQ. Trimming removed 3 bases from V and 9 bases from J; junction bases left unmatched: 7. The CDR3 is made up of 15 amino acids. The CDR3 here is CASSHPGTSVRELFF. CDR3 sequence (DNA): TGTGCCAGCAGCCATCCCGGGACTAGCGTCCGGGAGCTGTTTTTT.

The chain has TRBV7-6 and TRBJ1-4; D possibly corresponds to TRBD1 (5 bases). The germline CDR1 and CDR2 sequences are SGHVS and FNYEAQ. The CDR3 contains 14 residues. Trimming cost V 0 bases and J 8 bases, with 10 bases left between them. The CDR3 reads CASSLAGAGEKLFF. The CDR3 nucleotides read TGTGCCAGCAGCTTAGCAGGGGCCGGGGAAAAACTGTTTTTT.

The chain is built from TRBV30 and TRBJ2-7; 7 bases map to TRBD1. The CDR3 consists of 14 residues. The germline CDR1 and CDR2 sequences are GTSNPN and SVGIG (reference sequence). V trimming: 2 bases; J trimming: 2 bases; junction bases outside the gene matches: 6. The CDR3 sequence: CAWSPGQSTYEQYF. The CDR3 DNA follows: TGTGCCTGGAGTCCGGGACAGAGTACCTACGAGCAGTACTTC.

This clonotype has a handful of counts. The chain recombines TRBV20-1 with TRBJ2-4; maybe TRBD1 (6 bases). Germline V gives CDR1 DFQATT, CDR2 SNEGSKA (reference sequence). The ends were cut back, 2 bases at V and 1 base at J, with 18 bases in the middle. The CDR3 runs to 17 residues. Written as DNA, the CDR3 is TGCAGTGCTAGACCCTATGGGGGCAGGGTGGCCAAAAACATTCAGTACTTC. Translation gives CSARPYGGRVAKNIQYF.

This clonotype was seen a few times. This chain links TRBV20-1 with TRBJ2-1; TRBD2 is a possible D gene (5 bases). Per germline, CDR1 DFQATT and CDR2 SNEGSKA (reference sequence). The CDR3 contains 18 residues. Trimming left V 0 bases short and J 0 bases short, with 18 bases between. The CDR3 here is CSAREARLKPSSYNEQFF. CDR3 in DNA: TGCAGTGCTAGAGAAGCTAGACTAAAACCGAGCTCCTACAATGAGCAGTTCTTC.

This clonotype was seen more than once but under ten times. The chain recombines TRBV27 with TRBJ2-7; D perhaps matches TRBD1 (6 bases). The V end was cut by 3 bases, the J end by 2 bases, with 11 bases between. Germline CDR1 is MNHEY and CDR2 is SMNVEV (reference sequence). The CDR3 extends over 14 amino acids. The CDR3 region has the DNA TGTGCCAGCAGTTTCCCGACAGGTACCTACGAGCAGTACTTC. Encoded protein: CASSFPTGTYEQYF.

In its sample, this clonotype was seen many times. V is TRBV6-5 and J is TRBJ1-3; maybe TRBD1 (6 bases). The V gene's germline CDR1 is MNHEY and CDR2 SVGAGI. V lost 6 bases, J lost 0 bases, and 15 bases lay in between. This CDR3 region has 16 residues. CDR3 nucleotide sequence: TGTGCCAGCAGCTTCTCACAGGGCAACTCTGGAAACACCATATATTTT. As protein: CASSFSQGNSGNTIYF.

The rearrangement links TRBV5-5 to TRBJ2-7; 10 nucleotides line up with TRBD1. V trimming: 5 bases; J trimming: 0 bases; junction bases outside the gene matches: 5. CDR1 and CDR2 from the germline V gene are SGHKS and YYEKEE (reference sequence). The CDR3 loop spans 15 amino acids. The CDR3 loop reads CASSRDRGPSYEQYF. The CDR3 coding sequence is TGTGCCAGCAGTCGCGACAGGGGGCCCTCCTACGAGCAGTACTTC. The entire variable domain, with the rest obtained from reference TRBV5-5 and TRBJ2-7, is as follows: DAGVTQSPTHLIKTRGQQVTLRCSPISGHKSVSWYQQVLGQGPQFIFQYYEKEERGRGNFPDRFSARQFPNYSSELNVNALLLGDSALYLCASSRDRGPSYEQYFGPGTRLTVT.

This clonotype was seen more than once but under ten times. V and J are TRBV11-2 and TRBJ1-1; no firm D call. CDR1 is SGHAT, CDR2 FQNNGV, per germline. V was trimmed by 4 bases and J by 8 bases, leaving 14 bases between them. The CDR3 covers 13 residues. The CDR3 loop is CASSSGVPGEAFF. CDR3 DNA: TGTGCCAGCAGCTCCGGGGTTCCCGGGGAAGCTTTCTTT.

This clonotype was observed a few times. The chain uses TRBV18 and TRBJ2-2; D may be TRBD1 (5 bases). CDR3 length: 16 amino acids. V lost 1 base and J lost 5, with 14 bases in between. CDR1 KGHSH and CDR2 LQKENI come from the germline V gene. The DNA of the CDR3 is TGTGCCAGCTCACCACTGGGGCAGGAGCATACCGGGGAGCTGTTTTTT. The encoded protein is CASSPLGQEHTGELFF.

A single count supports this clonotype. The CDR3 sequence: CASAGLRTDTQYF. Here the CDR3 DNA reads TGTGCTAGTGCCGGACTACGAACAGATACGCAGTATTTT. The chain couples TRBV12-5 to TRBJ2-3; D is possibly TRBD2 (6 bases). The germline gives CDR1 LGHNT, CDR2 FRNRAP. This CDR3 is 13 amino acids long. V shed 7 bases and J shed 3 bases, with 11 bases lying between them.

V gene TRBV6-1 combines with J gene TRBJ2-7; TRBD1 matches 8 bases. Germline CDR1 and CDR2: MNHNS and SASEGT. The CDR3 extends over 15 amino acids. V shed 7 bases, J shed 3 bases, and the junction held 11 bases outside the gene matches. For the CDR3, the DNA is TGTGCCAGCACCTCGGCTGGGACAGGCAGCTACGAGCAGTACTTC. Translated: CASTSAGTGSYEQYF.

This clonotype showed up just a few times. The chain links TRBV6-2 or TRBV6-3 to TRBJ2-7; 10 nucleotides align to TRBD2. V lost 0 bases and J lost 0; bases outside the gene matches: 5. CDR1 is MNHEY, CDR2 SVGEGT, per germline. The CDR3 totals 17 residues. The CDR3 loop is CASSYSPSGSISYEQYF. Here the CDR3 DNA reads TGTGCCAGCAGTTACTCCCCTAGCGGGAGCATCTCCTACGAGCAGTACTTC.

The chain joins TRBV6-5 to TRBJ2-5; D not resolved. The length of the CDR3 is 11 residues. Germline CDR1 MNHEY, CDR2 SVGAGI. V gave up 7 bases and J gave up 3 bases, with 6 bases separating them. CDR3 amino acids: CASNVKETQYF. CDR3 nucleotides: TGTGCCAGCAACGTAAAAGAGACCCAGTACTTC.

In regard to this clonotype: This clone may be a read error of a much larger clone one base away. This chain links TRBV5-1 with TRBJ1-1; D is uncertain. Germline CDR1 is SGHRS and CDR2 is YFSETQ. The CDR3 is 15 residues long. Trimming stripped 4 bases from V and 2 bases from J, with 15 bases between. As DNA, the CDR3 is TGCGCCAGCAGCCGACGACCTTCACAAAACACTGAAGCTTTCTTT. Encoded protein: CASSRRPSQNTEAFF.

J is TRBJ1-4 and V is TRBV20-1; D not certain. The CDR3 totals 10 residues. V was pared by 5 bases and J by 8 bases, with 6 bases between. Germline loops: CDR1 DFQATT, CDR2 SNEGSKA (reference sequence). The CDR3 loop reads CSALGEKLFF. For the CDR3, the DNA is TGCAGTGCTCTAGGGGAAAAACTGTTTTTT.

This clonotype was counted between two and nine times. In DNA, the CDR3 is TGTGCCACCAGTGATTCCGGGACAGGGGTTAACAATGAGCAGTTCTTC. It specifies CATSDSGTGVNNEQFF. The gene calls are TRBV24-1 and TRBJ2-1; 10 bases map to TRBD1. The CDR3 sequence is 16 residues long. Germline CDR1 KGHDR, CDR2 SFDVKD. With V trimmed by 2 bases and J by 5 bases, 5 bases remained unmatched.

This chain uses TRBV12-3 or TRBV12-4 with TRBJ1-2; no reliable D call. V lost 5 bases and J lost 4, with 17 bases in between. This CDR3 comprises 15 residues. The CDR3 DNA reads TGTGCCAGCAGTCCCGGACCCGGAGGGTTCTATGGCTACACCTTC. This sequence encodes CASSPGPGGFYGYTF.

V and J are TRBV5-1 and TRBJ1-1; D is unresolved. Germline V gene data show CDR1 as SGHRS and CDR2 as YFSETQ. Trimming cost V 4 bases and J 9 bases, with 19 bases left between them. The CDR3 runs 14 residues. The CDR3 nucleotides are TGCGCCAGCAGCCTGGGGTCGGGGTTTCCTAAAGCTTTCTTT. As protein: CASSLGSGFPKAFF.

V and J are TRBV18 and TRBJ1-1; D unclear. The germline V gene has CDR1 KGHSH and CDR2 LQKENI. The CDR3 contains 16 residues. Trimming removed 1 base at V and 1 base at J, with 13 bases between. CDR3 sequence reads: CASSPRQLKSNTEAFF. The CDR3 region has the DNA TGTGCCAGCTCACCACGTCAGCTTAAATCGAACACTGAAGCTTTCTTT.

This clonotype has at least ten counts. V and J are TRBV29-1 and TRBJ2-6; D is uncertain. The ends were cut back, 4 bases at V and 0 bases at J, with 4 bases in the middle. There are 13 residues in the CDR3. Per germline, CDR1 SQVTM and CDR2 ANQGSEA. CDR3 sequence reads: CSVAASGANVLTF. The CDR3 DNA reads as TGCAGCGTTGCAGCCTCTGGGGCCAACGTCCTGACTTTC.

This clonotype came up a few times. This chain links TRBV18 with TRBJ2-1, with D maybe TRBD2 (6 bases). V dropped 6 bases and J dropped 4 bases, with 16 bases sitting between them. CDR3 length equals 15 residues. Germline CDR1 KGHSH, CDR2 LQKENI. The CDR3 is CASSSSLGGYNEQFF. CDR3 sequence (DNA): TGTGCCAGCTCCTCCTCGTTAGGAGGGTACAATGAGCAGTTCTTC.

This clonotype showed up just a few times. V and J are TRBV6-1 and TRBJ2-2; D unresolved. Trimming stripped 8 bases from V and 3 bases from J, with 10 bases between. CDR3 size: 13 residues. The V gene's germline CDR1 is MNHNS and CDR2 SASEGT. This CDR3 reads CASLRSYTGELFF. DNA for the CDR3: TGTGCCAGCCTCAGGAGCTACACCGGGGAGCTGTTTTTT.

The gene calls are TRBV6-2 or TRBV6-3 and TRBJ2-2; TRBD2 matches at 8 bases. The CDR3 loop spans 17 amino acids. The germline gives CDR1 MNHEY, CDR2 SVGEGT. V trimming: 2 bases; J trimming: 2 bases; junction bases outside the gene matches: 7. The CDR3 nucleotides read TGTGCCAGCAGTTACGCGCCCGGGAGGGCTAACACCGGGGAGCTGTTTTTT. This codes for CASSYAPGRANTGELFF.

The V call is TRBV18, the J call TRBJ2-7; D unresolved. V was cut by 2 bases and J by 6 bases, with 11 bases left in between. The V gene's germline CDR1 is KGHSH and CDR2 LQKENI. The CDR3 covers 13 residues. CDR3 region: CASSPGFLGEQYF. CDR3 nucleotide sequence: TGTGCCAGCTCACCAGGTTTTCTCGGCGAGCAGTACTTC.